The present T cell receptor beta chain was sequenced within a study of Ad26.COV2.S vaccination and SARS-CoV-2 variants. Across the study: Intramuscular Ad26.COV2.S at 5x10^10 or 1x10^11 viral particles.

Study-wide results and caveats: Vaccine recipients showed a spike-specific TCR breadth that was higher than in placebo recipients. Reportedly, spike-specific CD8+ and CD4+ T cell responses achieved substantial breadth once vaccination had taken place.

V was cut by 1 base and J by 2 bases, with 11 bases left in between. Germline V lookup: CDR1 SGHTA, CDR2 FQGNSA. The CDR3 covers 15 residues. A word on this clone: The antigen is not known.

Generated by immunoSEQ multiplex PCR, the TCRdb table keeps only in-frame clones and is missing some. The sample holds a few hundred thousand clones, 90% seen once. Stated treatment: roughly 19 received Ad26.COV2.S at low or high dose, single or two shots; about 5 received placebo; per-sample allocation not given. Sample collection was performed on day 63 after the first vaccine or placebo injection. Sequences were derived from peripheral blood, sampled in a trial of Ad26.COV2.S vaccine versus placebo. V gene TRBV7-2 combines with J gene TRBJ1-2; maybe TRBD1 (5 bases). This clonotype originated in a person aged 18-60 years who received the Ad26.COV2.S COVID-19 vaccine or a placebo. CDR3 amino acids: CASSLGTGPNYGYTF. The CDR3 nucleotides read TGTGCCAGCAGCTTAGGTACGGGACCAAACTATGGCTACACCTTC.